These 14 T cell receptor beta chains share one sample of origin, sequenced in a study of cytomegalovirus exposure and HLA in healthy donors. In the PCR, 60 Vbeta and 13 Jbeta primers were used. Data came from immunoSEQ multiplex PCR; TCRdb stores just in-frame clones and leaves some out. The sample consists of 200,000 or so clones, approximately 84% of them appearing once. Sequenced sample: PBMCs. These receptors were collected from a girl in the first two years of life in good health and CMV-seronegative.

The sample holds a few counts of this clone. The chain links TRBV5-4 to TRBJ2-2, with 9 positions matching TRBD1. Germline V gives CDR1 SGHNT, CDR2 YYREEE (reference sequence). After removal of 4 bases from V and 4 bases from J, the junction contained 5 bases not matched to a gene. The CDR3 has 15 amino acids. CDR3 region: CASSPQGASTGELFF. DNA for the CDR3: TGTGCCAGCAGCCCACAGGGGGCAAGCACCGGGGAGCTGTTTTTT. Full variable domain (rest looked up from reference TRBV5-4 and TRBJ2-2): ETGVTQSPTHLIKTRGQQVTLRCSSQSGHNTVSWYQQALGQGPQFIFQYYREEENGRGNFPPRFSGLQFPNYSSELNVNALELDDSALYLCASSPQGASTGELFFGEGSRLTVL.

This chain links TRBV19 with TRBJ1-3, with TRBD1 matching 7 bases. Germline V gene lookup returns CDR1 LNHDA and CDR2 SQIVND (reference sequence). CDR3 size: 13 residues. The junction had 6 bases not matched to a gene; V was cut back by 8 bases and J by 5 bases. DNA of the CDR3: TGTGCCAGTCAAGACAGGGACCGAAACACCATATATTTT. Its protein is CASQDRDRNTIYF.

V is TRBV19 and J is TRBJ2-2; possibly TRBD1 for D (5 bases). CDR1 and CDR2 from the germline V gene are LNHDA and SQIVND (reference sequence). Trimming stripped 11 bases from V and 1 base from J, with 11 bases between. The CDR3 consists of 13 residues. Here the CDR3 DNA reads TGTGCCGGCCACGGACAGAACACCGGGGAGCTGTTTTTT. The encoded protein is CAGHGQNTGELFF.

The J gene is TRBJ1-1, the V gene TRBV6-1; tentatively, D is TRBD1 (5 bases). The CDR3 covers 15 residues. Between the trimmed V and J ends, which lost 3 bases and 3 bases, there was a span of 14 bases. Germline V lookup: CDR1 MNHNS, CDR2 SASEGT. The CDR3 is CASSDPGTEDTEAFF. In nucleotides, the CDR3 is TGTGCCAGCAGTGACCCAGGGACTGAGGACACTGAAGCTTTCTTT.

The chain couples TRBV5-1 to TRBJ2-1, with TRBD1 matching over 12 bases. This CDR3 region has 14 residues. With 4 bases clipped from V and 8 bases from J, the junction kept 4 bases outside the gene matches. Germline V gene data show CDR1 as SGHRS and CDR2 as YFSETQ. CDR3 DNA sequence: TGCGCCAGCAGCCCCGGGACAGGGGGCGATGAGCAGTTCTTC. Translated: CASSPGTGGDEQFF.

This clone was picked up a small number of times. CDR3 DNA sequence: TGTGCCAGCAGCAAGGAACCGTGGGCTAATGTAGTTTGGGCAGGGCTATACGAGCAGTACTTC. Protein: CASSKEPWANVVWAGLYEQYF. The V call is TRBV21-1, the J call TRBJ2-7; the listed D gene, TRBD1, was not tested against the DNA. TRBV21-1 is marked as a pseudogene. The CDR3 sequence is 21 residues long.

J is TRBJ2-1 and V is TRBV15; D possibly corresponds to TRBD2 (5 bases). The CDR3 is made up of 17 amino acids. CDR1 and CDR2 (germline): LNHNV, YYDKDF (reference sequence). V lost 5 bases and J lost 5, with 22 bases in between. CDR3 in DNA: TGTGCCACCAGCGGCTATTCGGGGTCATCCCCCCACAATGAGCAGTTCTTC. It codes for CATSGYSGSSPHNEQFF.

As regards this clone: The sample has other DNA sequences that encode this CDR3 too. V is TRBV2 and J is TRBJ2-7; no clear D gene. V was trimmed by 4 bases and J by 3 bases, leaving 4 bases between them. CDR1 and CDR2 (germline): SNHLY, FYNNEI. This CDR3 region has 11 residues. The CDR3 is CASSVSYEQYF. CDR3 bases: TGTGCCAGCAGTGTTAGCTACGAGCAGTACTTC.

The table lists this clone with a count of one. The CDR3 bases are TGTGCCAGCAGCCCCGGTACGGTGGAGACCCAGTACTTC. As protein: CASSPGTVETQYF. The gene calls are TRBV6-1 and TRBJ2-5; D not resolved. The ends were cut back, 6 bases at V and 5 bases at J, with 13 bases in the middle. This CDR3 has 13 residues. Germline CDR1 reads MNHNS; CDR2 reads SASEGT.

The chain links TRBV27 to TRBJ1-2; D ambiguous. The CDR3 consists of 14 residues. The V end was cut by 3 bases, the J end by 8 bases, with 16 bases between. Germline V CDR1 and CDR2: MNHEY, SMNVEV (reference sequence). The CDR3 DNA follows: TGTGCCAGCAGTTTGGCTAACAGCCGGCACGGCTACACCTTC. This codes for CASSLANSRHGYTF.

The V call is TRBV11-2, the J call TRBJ2-4, with TRBD1 as a possible D gene (6 bases). There are 13 residues in the CDR3. The germline V gene has CDR1 SGHAT and CDR2 FQNNGV. V gave up 6 bases and J gave up 5 bases, with 11 bases separating them. CDR3 coding DNA: TGTGCCAGCAGTTTGAACAGGGAAAACATTCAGTACTTC. Translating gives CASSLNRENIQYF. The whole variable domain, remainder taken from reference TRBV11-2 and TRBJ2-4, is EAGVAQSPRYKIIEKRQSVAFWCNPISGHATLYWYQQILGQGPKLLIQFQNNGVVDDSQLPKDRFSAERLKGVDSTLKIQPAKLEDSAVYLCASSLNRENIQYFGAGTRLSVL.

This clone was detected once. The chain recombines TRBV10-3 with TRBJ1-1; TRBD1 matches 7 bases. The CDR3 runs to 14 residues. V was pared by 7 bases and J by 0 bases, with 5 bases of the junction left unmatched. Germline CDR1 reads ENHRY; CDR2 reads SYGVKD. CDR3 residues: CAIKGTAMNTEAFF. CDR3 nucleotides: TGTGCCATCAAGGGGACAGCCATGAACACTGAAGCTTTCTTT.

This chain connects TRBV10-3 to TRBJ2-2; 8 positions agree with TRBD2. The V and J ends lost 6 bases and 7 bases, in that order; junction bases with no gene match: 10. CDR3 length: 15 amino acids. Germline-derived CDR1 and CDR2 are ENHRY and SYGVKD. The CDR3 nucleotides are TGTGCCATCAGCGGGGGGGGAAACGGAGACGGGGAGCTGTTTTTT. It codes for CAISGGGNGDGELFF.

The rearrangement links TRBV5-1 to TRBJ1-2; possible D gene TRBD1, 5 bases. V lost 0 bases and J 0 bases, leaving 12 bases between the germline ends. From germline, CDR1 is SGHRS and CDR2 YFSETQ. The CDR3 spans 16 residues. The CDR3 nucleotides are TGCGCCAGCAGCTTGGCAGTCAGGGCTACTAACTATGGCTACACCTTC. This gives the protein CASSLAVRATNYGYTF.